The T cell receptor (beta chain) described here comes from a study of human T cells and chemical hapten exposure. For the study at large: The sensitizing agent was 2% DPC, placed on 2 cm by 2 cm of upper inner arm skin. Overall study findings and caveats: No alteration of TCRs above 1 in 1000 frequency was seen with DPC sensitization.

Each CDR3 protein is one row after TCRdb ran MiXCR on the RACE reads. The table lists about 82,000 distinct CDR3 sequences, roughly 13% of them singletons. Germline V gives CDR1 KGHSH, CDR2 LQKENI. V was trimmed by 4 bases and J by 2 bases, leaving 8 bases between them. CDR3 length: 13 residues. The sample's time point: patch test 3, about 24 weeks after DPC sensitization. Treatment given: therapeutic diphenylcyclopropenone sensitization with weekly scalp DPC. Blood collection took place prior to placing each patch test. This clonotype was seen only a few times. Its specificity is not known. This chain links TRBV18 with TRBJ1-2; D is unresolved. The sequencing here drew on whole blood, taken in connection with sensitization to the hapten diphenylcyclopropenone (DPC). The clonotype comes from a woman in her forties or fifties with alopecia areata. Some clones in this sample may be carry-over from other donors' samples. The CDR3 region is CASSRTENYGYTF. CDR3 DNA sequence: TGTGCCAGCTCACGGACTGAAAACTATGGCTACACCTTC. The full variable domain, completed using reference TRBV18 and TRBJ1-2, is NAGVMQNPRHLVRRRGQEARLRCSPMKGHSHVYWYRQLPEEGLKFMVYLQKENIIDESGMPKERFSAEFPKEGPSILRIQQVVRGDSAAYFCASSRTENYGYTFGSGTRLTVV.